A selection of T cell receptor beta chains follows, all from one sample in a study of OX40 agonist ivuxolimab in advanced cancers. Sequenced by immunoSEQ multiplex PCR; TCRdb stores in-frame clones only, minus some. The top ten hold around 0.84% of the sample, which has 100,000 to 150,000 clones, about 90% seen once. The starting material was CD4+ or CD8+ T cells sorted from blood, obtained in a trial of the OX40 agonist ivuxolimab. The receptors come from an adult with an advanced solid tumor such as melanoma, head and neck, liver or kidney cancer. Each CDR3 is given with its conserved first and last residue. The D gene is left open where the match is weak. Some rows mark clone size as missing; the rest say once, few, many or name a class of expanded clone.

TRBV2	TRBJ1-5	.	.	TGTGCCAGCAGCGGGCCTACACCCCATCAGCCCCAGCATTTT	CASSGPTPHQPQHF
TRBV5-4	TRBJ2-5	TRBD1	.	TGTGCCAGCAGCCCGGGACAGGAAAAGACCCAGTACTTC	CASSPGQEKTQYF
TRBV28	TRBJ2-1	TRBD2	.	TGTGCCAGCAGGTGGAGACTAGCGGGAGAGTTGATTAATGAGCAGTTCTTC	CASRWRLAGELINEQFF
TRBV18	TRBJ1-3	.	.	TGTGCCAGCTCACTTCAGGGCCTAGGGGCTGGAAACACCATATATTTT	CASSLQGLGAGNTIYF
TRBV28	TRBJ1-2	TRBD1	.	TGTGCCAGCGGGTTGGTGACAGGGGTTCAAGGCGGCTACACCTTC	CASGLVTGVQGGYTF
TRBV5-4	TRBJ2-7	TRBD2	.	TGTGCCAGCAGCTTGGGGCTAGCGGACATAGGGCAGTACTTC	CASSLGLADIGQYF
TRBV5-4	TRBJ2-7	TRBD1	.	TGTGCCAGCAGCCCGCAGGGGGCGAGTCAATACGAGCAGTACTTC	CASSPQGASQYEQYF
TRBV7-9	TRBJ2-7	.	.	TGTGCCAGCAGCTTCGGCACCTACTACGAGCAGTACTTC	CASSFGTYYEQYF
TRBV9	TRBJ1-2	TRBD1	.	TGTGCCAGCAGCGTAGCGGGACAGATCCTTGGCGGTTTAAACTATGGCTACACCTTC	CASSVAGQILGGLNYGYTF
TRBV5-4	TRBJ2-7	.	once	TGTGCCAGCAGCTTGGATCCAGGGCGTCCCGAGCAGTACTTC	CASSLDPGRPEQYF
TRBV19	TRBJ1-1	TRBD1	.	TGTGCCAGTAGTACCCCGACAGGGTCCCTGAGGATGGTGAACACTGAAGCTTTCTTT	CASSTPTGSLRMVNTEAFF
TRBV28	TRBJ1-5	TRBD1	.	TGTGCCAGCAGTTTAGAGGACAGGGGAAAGCATTTT	CASSLEDRGKHF
TRBV5-6	TRBJ1-1	TRBD1	.	TGTGCCAGCAGCCACGGGGACAGGGACACTGAAGCTTTCTTT	CASSHGDRDTEAFF
TRBV11-1	TRBJ2-7	.	.	TGTGCCAGCAGCTTATCTGCAGGGGGGACCTACGAGCAGTACTTC	CASSLSAGGTYEQYF
TRBV6-1	TRBJ2-3	.	.	TGTGCCAGCAGTGAAGCCTGGGTGGGGTACGGGGCAGATACGCAGTATTTT	CASSEAWVGYGADTQYF
TRBV6-6	TRBJ2-1	.	.	TGTGCCAGCAGTTACCCAGCGACAAGCTCCTACAATGAGCAGTTCTTC	CASSYPATSSYNEQFF
TRBV15	TRBJ2-7	TRBD1	.	TGTGCCACCAGCAGGCCGGGACAGGGATCCTACGAGCAGTACTTC	CATSRPGQGSYEQYF
TRBV29-1	TRBJ1-1	.	.	TGCAGCGCGGAAAAGGACATGAACACTGAAGCTTTCTTT	CSAEKDMNTEAFF
TRBV7-9	TRBJ2-1	TRBD2	.	TGTGCCAGCAGCCTCCTAGCGGACAATGAGCAGTTCTTC	CASSLLADNEQFF
TRBV28	TRBJ1-4	TRBD1	.	TGTGCCAGCAGTTCGACAGGGTATACGACTAATGAAAAACTGTTTTTT	CASSSTGYTTNEKLFF
TRBV7-2	TRBJ2-6	.	.	TGTGCCAGCAGCCAAACGTGGGGGGCCAACGTCCTGACTTTC	CASSQTWGANVLTF
TRBV5-1	TRBJ2-3	TRBD1	.	TGCGCCGAGGGAACAGGGGTCACAGATACGCAGTATTTT	CAEGTGVTDTQYF
TRBV6-6	TRBJ1-4	.	.	TGTGCCAGCAGCCCCCGGGGGGTTCGGGAAAAACTGTTTTTT	CASSPRGVREKLFF
TRBV18	TRBJ1-3	TRBD1	.	TGTGCCAGCTCACCTTTTTCCGGGACAGGGGCTTCTGGAAACACCATATATTTT	CASSPFSGTGASGNTIYF
TRBV28	TRBJ1-2	.	.	TGTGCCAGCGCTGTTTCGTCGGGTCTTGACTATGGCTACACCTTC	CASAVSSGLDYGYTF
TRBV6-6	TRBJ1-3	TRBD1	once	TGTGCCAGCAGGACAACAGGGGAAGGTGACGGAAACACCATATATTTT	CASRTTGEGDGNTIYF
TRBV27	TRBJ2-5	.	.	TGTGCCAGCAGTTCAATCGGGGGTTCCCAGTACTTC	CASSSIGGSQYF
TRBV11-3	TRBJ1-1	.	.	TGTGCCAGCAGCTTAGGGCGGGACGGGAACACTGAAGCTTTCTTT	CASSLGRDGNTEAFF
TRBV28	TRBJ2-2	.	.	TGTGCCAGCACTCGGGACGCTGGCGGGGAGCTGTTTTTT	CASTRDAGGELFF
TRBV10-3	TRBJ2-7	TRBD1	.	TGTGCCATCAGTGACTCATCGACAGGGCTATCCTACGAGCAGTACTTC	CAISDSSTGLSYEQYF
TRBV28	TRBJ1-6	.	.	TGTGCCAGCAGTTATACAGAGGTTAATTCACCCCTCCACTTT	CASSYTEVNSPLHF
TRBV11-2	TRBJ1-1	.	.	TGTGCCAGCAGTCCGGCTAAGGACACTGAAGCTTTCTTT	CASSPAKDTEAFF
TRBV30	TRBJ2-5	.	.	TGTGCCTGGAACATCGGGACAACTTTCCAAGAGACCCAGTACTTC	CAWNIGTTFQETQYF
TRBV5-4	TRBJ2-1	.	.	TGTGCCAGCAGCCAGGGTGGCAGCCGCGACGAGCAGTTCTTC	CASSQGGSRDEQFF
TRBV25-1	TRBJ2-1	TRBD2	.	TGTGCCAGCAGCTTATATGGACTAGCGGGGGGACGGAATGAGCAGTTCTTC	CASSLYGLAGGRNEQFF
TRBV11-2	TRBJ2-7	TRBD2	.	TGTGCCAGCAGCTTAGCCGGGACTAGCGGTTACGAGCAGTACTTC	CASSLAGTSGYEQYF
TRBV5-1	TRBJ2-5	TRBD1	.	TGCGCCAGCAGCTTGGCGGACAGGGACCAAGAGACCCAGTACTTC	CASSLADRDQETQYF